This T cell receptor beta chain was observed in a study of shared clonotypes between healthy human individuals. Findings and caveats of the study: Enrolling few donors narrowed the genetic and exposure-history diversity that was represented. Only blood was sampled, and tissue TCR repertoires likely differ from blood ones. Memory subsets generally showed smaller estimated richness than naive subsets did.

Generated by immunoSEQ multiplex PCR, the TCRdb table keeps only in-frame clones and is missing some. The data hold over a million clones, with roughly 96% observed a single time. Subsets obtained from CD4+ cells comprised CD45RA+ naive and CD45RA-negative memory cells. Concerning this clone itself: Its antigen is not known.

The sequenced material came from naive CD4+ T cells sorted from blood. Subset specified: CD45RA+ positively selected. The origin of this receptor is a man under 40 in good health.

CDR3 nucleotide sequence: TGTGCCAGCAGACCATTACGGACTACTATCTCCTACAATGAGCAGTTCTTC. This sequence encodes CASRPLRTTISYNEQFF. The chain joins TRBV27 to TRBJ2-1; tentatively, D is TRBD2 (6 bases). The germline V gene encodes CDR1 MNHEY and CDR2 SMNVEV (reference sequence). The CDR3 consists of 17 residues. V was shortened by 6 bases and J by 0 bases, with 18 bases between the two germline ends.